This TCR beta chain emerged from a study of T cell changes during pregnancy in multiple sclerosis. Method: immunoSEQ multiplex PCR; TCRdb's copy keeps in-frame clones and lacks some. The data show about 26,000 clones, approximately 89% seen once. CDR1 LNHDA and CDR2 SQIVND come from the germline V gene (reference sequence). The CDR3 extends over 13 amino acids. Trimming stripped 5 bases from V and 2 bases from J, with 7 bases between. The TCR was taken from a female donor with multiple sclerosis, enrolled in a pregnancy study. Source: CD8+ T cells from peripheral blood mononuclear cells, taken in the second trimester of pregnancy. The chain combines TRBV19 with TRBJ2-1; the D gene is possibly TRBD2 (5 bases). The DNA of the CDR3 is TGTGCCAGTAGTTCCGGGGCCTACAATGAGCAGTTCTTC. This gives the protein CASSSGAYNEQFF.